This T cell receptor beta chain is drawn from a study of CD8+ T cells in alopecia areata (dated by TCRdb to the late 2010s). Concerning the study at large: The treated patients, all with moderate-to-severe alopecia areata, were enrolled in an open-label pilot trial of oral tofacitinib given at 5 to 10 mg twice daily. Tofacitinib was administered for 6 to 18 months, and 6 months of follow-up off drug were then conducted to assess delayed response and recurrence. Disease severity in treated patients was measured with the SALT score, which quantifies the percentage of affected scalp surface area. High-throughput TCRbeta sequencing was used to examine T cell clonal expansion in alopecia areata in both the C3H/HeJ mouse model and human patients. On the human side, TCRbeta sequencing was run on scalp tissue and on sorted CD4+ and CD8+ peripheral blood T cells from healthy controls and from alopecia areata patients with either patchy or totalis/universalis disease. Tofacitinib-treated patients had biopsies at baseline and at 4 and 24 weeks of treatment, with a later scalp biopsy in several patients. Clonality in the scalp was compared among normal scalp (n=4), patchy alopecia areata scalp (n=8), and alopecia totalis/universalis scalp (n=8). The RNA source kit depended on sample type: the PAXgene miRNA kit for fixed scalp, the miRNeasy kit for PBMCs, and the RNeasy kit for mouse skin. TCRbeta CDR3 regions were amplified by immunoSEQ multiplex PCR with 35 Vbeta forward and 13 Jbeta reverse primers.

The intended sense of this specimen's time point label: less than five weeks on oral tofacitinib. The treatment or condition label corresponds to: oral pan-JAK inhibitor, 5-10 mg twice daily. From alopecia areata patients, peripheral blood was collected along with lesional scalp punch biopsies. PBMCs were isolated by density centrifugation and stained for CD3, CD4 and CD8, after which CD4+ and CD8+ T cells were sorted on a FACSAria. Here is what the overall study found, with its caveats: Many expanded lesional clones persisted in scalp and blood during tofacitinib treatment, which may partly explain relapse after stopping treatment. With tofacitinib, both scalp clonality and the number of expanded CD8+ clones among the top 100 scalp clones went down significantly. Compared with normal scalp, lesional scalp, particularly in alopecia totalis/universalis, had higher clonality and more expanded CD8+ clones, which suggests antigenic drive. Because the treated cohort was small and had just a single nonresponder, larger studies are needed to establish links between baseline CD8+ expansion and response. Shared TCR sequences between patients were less evident than in mice, which may be partly attributable to HLA diversity in the patient population. Unlike mouse skin, where gammadelta T cells dominate, normal human skin contains resident alphabeta T cells that get sequenced too, which complicates analysis of the scalp TCR repertoire.

Library preparation was by the immunoSEQ multiplex PCR assay. For TCR sequencing, RNA was extracted from every sample and reverse transcribed into cDNA to serve as template. SuperScript III was used to make first-strand cDNA, primed with a 2:1 mix of oligo-dT and random hexamers. Amplification bias was assessed with a synthetic immune receptor repertoire, and residual bias was removed computationally. The source study handled its data this way. Raw reads were preprocessed for error removal, and CDR3 was defined according to IMGT conventions as running from the conserved cysteine to phenylalanine. To get clonality, Shannon entropy was normalized by log2 of the number of productive unique TCRs and the result was subtracted from 1. Whether each scalp clone was CD4 or CD8 was inferred by checking scalp TCRbeta sequences against the CD4 and CD8 repertoires from sorted blood. In TCRdb, the immuneACCESS table is reduced to in-frame sequences with V and J assigned. These tables do not hold every clone; where another copy was compared, an unresolved V gene accounts for under half, and the others remain unexplained. V and J calls plus clone size are reproduced from that table; the DNA served to infer D and trimming. This sample holds around 150,000 clones; about three fifths were observed only once. The ten largest clones capture more than 0.7% of the sample.

A word on this clone: The clone's antigen remains unknown. No much larger clone is present one base from it, and per-base qualities are unavailable.

From the cysteine through the phenylalanine, the CDR3 covers 14 amino acids. Of all the DNA, just the CDR3 is kept, 42 bases in frame from base 1. Looking up the germline V gene yields CDR1 MNHEY and CDR2 SVGAGI. Trimming removed 2 bases from V and 0 bases from J, leaving 5 bases between the germline ends. The chain employs TRBV6-5 and TRBJ2-1; TRBD2 might be the D gene, on 5 matching bases. This material consisted of CD4+ T cells sorted from blood, taken at week 4, from a patient treated with tofacitinib. The TCR was taken from a human donor with alopecia areata. Here the CDR3 is given as CASSYTSSYNEQFF. The DNA sequence is as follows: TGTGCCAGCAGTTACACTAGCTCCTACAATGAGCAGTTCTTC.